Sequencing of this T cell receptor (beta chain) was carried out in a study of T-cell memory formation after mild COVID-19. Trimming took off 0 bases at V and 1 base at J, with 10 bases between the two ends. Germline CDR1 and CDR2: SGHRS and YFSETQ. The CDR3 has 15 residues. TCRdb recomputed calls from the 5' RACE reads with MiXCR, one row per CDR3 protein. The sample consists of around 220,000 distinct CDR3 sequences, about a sixth of them appearing once. V is TRBV5-1 and J is TRBJ1-1; D perhaps matches TRBD1 (5 bases). The source is a man younger than 35 who had mild COVID-19 (a few samples of this study predate the infection). Cell type and time point are not known. The sequenced material came from PBMCs or a T cell subset sorted from them (not recorded which). The CDR3 loop is CASSLAAGPNTEAFF. DNA of the CDR3: TGCGCCAGCAGCTTGGCAGCAGGGCCGAACACTGAAGCTTTCTTT.